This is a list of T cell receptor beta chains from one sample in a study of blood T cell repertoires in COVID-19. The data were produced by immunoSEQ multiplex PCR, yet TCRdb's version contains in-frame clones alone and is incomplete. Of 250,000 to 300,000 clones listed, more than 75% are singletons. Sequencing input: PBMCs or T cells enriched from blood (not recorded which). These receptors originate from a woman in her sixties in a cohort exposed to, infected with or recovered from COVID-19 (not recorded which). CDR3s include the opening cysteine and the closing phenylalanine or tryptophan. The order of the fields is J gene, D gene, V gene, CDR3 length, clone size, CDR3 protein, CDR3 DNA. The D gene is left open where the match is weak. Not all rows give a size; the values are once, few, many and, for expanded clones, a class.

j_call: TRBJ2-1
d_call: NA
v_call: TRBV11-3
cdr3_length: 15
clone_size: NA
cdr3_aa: CASSQSSRLYNEQFF
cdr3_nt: TGTGCCAGCAGCCAATCTAGTAGACTCTACAATGAGCAGTTCTTC

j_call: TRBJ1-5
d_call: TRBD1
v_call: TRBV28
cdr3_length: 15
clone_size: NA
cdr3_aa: CASNNPGQGNQPQHF
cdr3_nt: TGTGCCAGCAATAACCCGGGACAGGGCAATCAGCCCCAGCATTTT

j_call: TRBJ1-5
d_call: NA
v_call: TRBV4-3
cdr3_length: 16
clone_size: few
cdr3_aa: CASSQDLRQNNQPQHF
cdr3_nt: TGCGCCAGCAGCCAAGATCTTCGACAGAACAATCAGCCCCAGCATTTT

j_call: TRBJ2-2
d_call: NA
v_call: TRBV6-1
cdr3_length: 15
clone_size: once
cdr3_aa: CASSDGYLGAGELFF
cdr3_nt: TGTGCCAGCAGTGACGGCTATCTAGGGGCCGGGGAGCTGTTTTTT

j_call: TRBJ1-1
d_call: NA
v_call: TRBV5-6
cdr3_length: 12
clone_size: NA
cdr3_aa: CASSLEATEAFF
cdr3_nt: TGTGCCAGCAGCTTAGAGGCGACTGAAGCTTTCTTT

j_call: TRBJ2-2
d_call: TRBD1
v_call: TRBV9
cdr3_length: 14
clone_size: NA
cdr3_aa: CASSAHRGTGELFF
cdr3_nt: TGTGCCAGCAGCGCCCACAGGGGTACCGGGGAGCTGTTTTTT

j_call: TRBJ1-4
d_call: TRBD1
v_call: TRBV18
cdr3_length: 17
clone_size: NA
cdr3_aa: CASSFQGALDFREKLFF
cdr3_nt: TGTGCCAGCTCATTCCAGGGGGCTCTGGATTTTCGTGAAAAACTGTTTTTT

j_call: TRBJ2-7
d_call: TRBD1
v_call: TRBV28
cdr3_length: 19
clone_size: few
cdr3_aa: CASSFSRTKTGKSSYEQYF
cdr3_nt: TGTGCCAGCAGTTTCTCCCGGACCAAGACAGGGAAGAGCTCCTACGAGCAGTACTTC

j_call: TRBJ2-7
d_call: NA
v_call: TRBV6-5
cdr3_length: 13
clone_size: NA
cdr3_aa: CASSWGTSYEQYF
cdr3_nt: TGTGCCAGCAGTTGGGGCACCTCCTACGAGCAGTACTTC

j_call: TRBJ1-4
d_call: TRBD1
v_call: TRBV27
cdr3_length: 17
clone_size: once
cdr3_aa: CASSSRPPGQRNEKLFF
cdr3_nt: TGTGCCAGCAGTTCTAGGCCACCGGGACAGCGAAATGAAAAACTGTTTTTT

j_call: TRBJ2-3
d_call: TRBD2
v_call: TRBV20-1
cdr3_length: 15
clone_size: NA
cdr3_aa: CSASGSGRIRDTQYF
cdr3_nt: TGCAGTGCTAGTGGGAGCGGGAGAATAAGAGATACGCAGTATTTT

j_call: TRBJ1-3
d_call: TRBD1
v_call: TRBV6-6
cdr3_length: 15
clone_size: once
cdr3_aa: CASSSGQAIGNTIYF
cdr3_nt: TGTGCCAGCAGTTCGGGACAGGCCATTGGAAACACCATATATTTT